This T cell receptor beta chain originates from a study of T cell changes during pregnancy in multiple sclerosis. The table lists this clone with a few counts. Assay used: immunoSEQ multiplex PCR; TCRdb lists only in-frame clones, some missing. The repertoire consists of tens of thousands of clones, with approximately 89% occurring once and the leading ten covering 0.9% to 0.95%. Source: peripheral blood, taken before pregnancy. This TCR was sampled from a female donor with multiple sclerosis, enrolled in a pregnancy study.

The CDR3 DNA follows: TGTGCCAGTCGCCGGGCGGGAACCGGGGAGCTGTTTTTT. The encoded protein is CASRRAGTGELFF. The genes are TRBV7-2 and TRBJ2-2, with D perhaps matching TRBD2 (6 bases). Germline lookup yields CDR1 SGHTA and CDR2 FQGNSA. V was cut by 9 bases and J by 5 bases, with 13 bases left in between. This CDR3 spans 13 amino acids.